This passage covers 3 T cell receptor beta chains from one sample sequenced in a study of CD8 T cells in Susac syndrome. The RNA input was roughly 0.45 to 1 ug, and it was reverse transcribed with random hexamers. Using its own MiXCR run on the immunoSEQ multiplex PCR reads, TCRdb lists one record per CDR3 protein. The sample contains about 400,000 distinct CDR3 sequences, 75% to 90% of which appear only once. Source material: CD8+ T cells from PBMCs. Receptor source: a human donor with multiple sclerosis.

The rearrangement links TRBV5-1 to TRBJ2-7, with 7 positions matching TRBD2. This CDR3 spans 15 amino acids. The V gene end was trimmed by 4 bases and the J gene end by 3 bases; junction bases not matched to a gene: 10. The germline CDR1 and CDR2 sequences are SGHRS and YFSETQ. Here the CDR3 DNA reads TGCGCCAGCAGCCCTCATTTCAGGGAGGGCTACGAGCAGTACTTC. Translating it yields CASSPHFREGYEQYF.

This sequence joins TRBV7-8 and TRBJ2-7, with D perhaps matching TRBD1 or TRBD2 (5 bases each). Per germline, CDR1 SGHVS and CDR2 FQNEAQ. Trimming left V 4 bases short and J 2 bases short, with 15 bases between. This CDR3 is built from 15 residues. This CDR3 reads CASSSRAGTTYEQYF. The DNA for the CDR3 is TGTGCCAGCAGCTCCAGGGCGGGTACTACCTACGAGCAGTACTTC.

CDR3 protein: CASSQGSGTGGSNQPQHF. In DNA, the CDR3 is TGCGCCAGCAGCCAAGGTTCCGGGACAGGGGGGAGCAATCAGCCCCAGCATTTT. The V and J genes are TRBV4-1 and TRBJ1-5; 11 bases fit TRBD1. The trim removed 1 base at V and 1 base at J, leaving 6 bases unmatched. Germline-derived CDR1 and CDR2 are MGHRA and YSYEKL. The CDR3 is 18 amino acids.